This T cell receptor beta chain was sequenced during a study of blood T cells in healthy people across ages. Study-wide results and limits: The fall in TCR beta diversity per million T cells was roughly linear with age.

About this clonotype: Its specificity is unknown.

A second PCR of roughly 7 to 11 cycles used a sample-barcoded 5' primer and a J-beta primer mix. TCRdb reanalysed the 5' RACE reads using MiXCR and keeps one entry per CDR3 protein. Here the sample spans around 1.5 million distinct CDR3 sequences, around 55% being singletons. The V gene lost 0 bases and the J gene lost 2 bases, with 12 bases spanning the gap. CDR3 length: 16 amino acids. In germline, CDR1 is LGHNA, CDR2 YNFKEQ. The study isolated at least 7 million PBMCs from each sample. Per sample, at least 5 micrograms of total RNA were extracted. The J gene is TRBJ2-3, the V gene TRBV4-2, with D unclear. The specimen sequenced was blood. This receptor was taken from a man aged 18 to 30 in good health. CDR3 protein: CASSQEGKEPTDTQYF. CDR3 DNA sequence: TGTGCCAGCAGCCAAGAAGGGAAAGAACCCACAGATACGCAGTATTTT.